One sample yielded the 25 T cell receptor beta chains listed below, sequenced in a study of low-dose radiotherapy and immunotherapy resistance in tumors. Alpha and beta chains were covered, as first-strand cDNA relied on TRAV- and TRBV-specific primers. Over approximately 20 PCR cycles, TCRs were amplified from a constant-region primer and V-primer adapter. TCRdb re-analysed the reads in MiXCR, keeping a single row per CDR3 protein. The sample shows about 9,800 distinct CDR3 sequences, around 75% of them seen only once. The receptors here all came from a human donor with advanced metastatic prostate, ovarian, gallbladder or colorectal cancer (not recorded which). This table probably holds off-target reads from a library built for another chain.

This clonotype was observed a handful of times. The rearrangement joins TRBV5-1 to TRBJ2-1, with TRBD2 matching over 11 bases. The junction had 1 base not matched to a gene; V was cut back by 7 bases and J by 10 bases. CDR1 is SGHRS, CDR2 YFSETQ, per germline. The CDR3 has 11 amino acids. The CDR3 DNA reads TGCGCCAGCGTAGCGGGAGGGGAGCAGTTCTTC. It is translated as CASVAGGEQFF.

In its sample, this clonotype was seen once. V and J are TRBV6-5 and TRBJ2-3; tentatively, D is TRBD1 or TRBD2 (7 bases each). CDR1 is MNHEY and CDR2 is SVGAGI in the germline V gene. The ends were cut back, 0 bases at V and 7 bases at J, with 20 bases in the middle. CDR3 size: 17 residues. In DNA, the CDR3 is TGTGCCAGCAGTTACTCGTTGGGAGGGCAGGGGGGAAATACGCAGTATTTT. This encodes CASSYSLGGQGGNTQYF.

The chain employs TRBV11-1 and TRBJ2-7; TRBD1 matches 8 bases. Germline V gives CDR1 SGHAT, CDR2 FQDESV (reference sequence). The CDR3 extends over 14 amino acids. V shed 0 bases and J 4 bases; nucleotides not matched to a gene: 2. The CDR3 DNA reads TGTGCCAGCAGCTTAGCCAGGGGGCATTACGAGCAGTACTTC. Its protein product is CASSLARGHYEQYF.

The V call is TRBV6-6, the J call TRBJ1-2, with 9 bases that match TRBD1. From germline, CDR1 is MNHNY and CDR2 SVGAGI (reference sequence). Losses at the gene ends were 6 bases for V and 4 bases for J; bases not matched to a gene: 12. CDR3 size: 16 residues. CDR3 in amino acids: CASSTSQGARSYGYTF. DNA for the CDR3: TGTGCCAGCAGCACCTCACAGGGGGCGAGGAGCTATGGCTACACCTTC.

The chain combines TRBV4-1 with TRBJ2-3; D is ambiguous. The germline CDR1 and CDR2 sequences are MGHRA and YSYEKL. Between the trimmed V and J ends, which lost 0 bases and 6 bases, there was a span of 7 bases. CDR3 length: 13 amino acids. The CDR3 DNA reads TGCGCCAGCAGCCAAGATGTCATGGATACGCAGTATTTT. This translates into CASSQDVMDTQYF.

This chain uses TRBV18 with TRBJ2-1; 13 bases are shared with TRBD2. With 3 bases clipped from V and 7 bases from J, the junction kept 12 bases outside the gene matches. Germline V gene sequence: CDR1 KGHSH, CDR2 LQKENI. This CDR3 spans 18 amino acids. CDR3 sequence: CASSPIPLTSGRLNEQFF. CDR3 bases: TGTGCCAGCTCACCCATCCCCCTGACTAGCGGGAGGTTGAATGAGCAGTTCTTC.

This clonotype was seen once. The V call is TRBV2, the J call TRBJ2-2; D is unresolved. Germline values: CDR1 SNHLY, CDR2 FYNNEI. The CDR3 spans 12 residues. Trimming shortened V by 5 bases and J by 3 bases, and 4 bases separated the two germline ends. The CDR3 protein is CASSRHTGELFF. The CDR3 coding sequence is TGTGCCAGCAGTCGCCACACCGGGGAGCTGTTTTTT.

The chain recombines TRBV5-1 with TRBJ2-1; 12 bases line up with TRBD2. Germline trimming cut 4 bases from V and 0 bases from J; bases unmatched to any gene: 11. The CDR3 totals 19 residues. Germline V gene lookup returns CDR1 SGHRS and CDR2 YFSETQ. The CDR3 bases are TGCGCCAGCAGCCTTAGGACTAGCGGGACCATAAGCTCCTACAATGAGCAGTTCTTC. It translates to CASSLRTSGTISSYNEQFF.

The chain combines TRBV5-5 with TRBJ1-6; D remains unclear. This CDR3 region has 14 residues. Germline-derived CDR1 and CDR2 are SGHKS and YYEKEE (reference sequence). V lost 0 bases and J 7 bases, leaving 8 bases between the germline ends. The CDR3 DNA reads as TGTGCCAGCAGCTTGGGGACGGAAAATTCACCCCTCCACTTT. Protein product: CASSLGTENSPLHF.

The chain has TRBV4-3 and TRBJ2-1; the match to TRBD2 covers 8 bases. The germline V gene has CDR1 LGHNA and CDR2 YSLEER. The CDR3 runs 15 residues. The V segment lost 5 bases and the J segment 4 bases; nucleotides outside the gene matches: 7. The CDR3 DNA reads TGCGCCAGCAGCGAACAAAGCGGGAGTTACAATGAGCAGTTCTTC. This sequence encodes CASSEQSGSYNEQFF.

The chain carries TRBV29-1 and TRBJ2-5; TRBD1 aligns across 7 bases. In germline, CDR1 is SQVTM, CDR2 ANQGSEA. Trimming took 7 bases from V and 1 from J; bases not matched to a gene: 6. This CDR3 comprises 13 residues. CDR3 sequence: CSARGQIQETQYF. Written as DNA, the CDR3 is TGCAGCGCTAGGGGACAGATCCAAGAGACCCAGTACTTC.

CDR3 region: CASSVGWSTDTQYF. DNA of the CDR3: TGTGCCAGCAGCGTGGGGTGGAGCACAGATACGCAGTATTTT. The chain is built from TRBV9 and TRBJ2-3; no definite D call. The germline gives CDR1 SGDLS, CDR2 YYNGEE. The CDR3 length is 14 residues. V was shortened by 2 bases and J by 0 bases, with 7 bases between the two germline ends.

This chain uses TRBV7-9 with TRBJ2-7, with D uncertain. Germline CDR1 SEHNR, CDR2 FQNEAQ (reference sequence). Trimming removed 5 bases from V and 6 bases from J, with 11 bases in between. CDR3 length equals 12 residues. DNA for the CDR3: TGTGCCAGCAGCCGAGACTTTCGCGAGCAGTACTTC. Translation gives CASSRDFREQYF.

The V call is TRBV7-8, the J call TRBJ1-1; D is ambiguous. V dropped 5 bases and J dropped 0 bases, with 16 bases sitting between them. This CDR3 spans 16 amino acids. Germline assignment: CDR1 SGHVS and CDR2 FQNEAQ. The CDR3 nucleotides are TGTGCCAGCAGCCCGGGATTCACTATTATGAACACTGAAGCTTTCTTT. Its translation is CASSPGFTIMNTEAFF.

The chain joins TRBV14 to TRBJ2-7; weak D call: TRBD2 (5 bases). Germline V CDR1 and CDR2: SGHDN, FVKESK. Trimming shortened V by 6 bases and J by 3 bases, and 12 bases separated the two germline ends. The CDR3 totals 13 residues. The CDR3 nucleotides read TGTGCCAGCAGAACCAGCGGAGGCTACGAGCAGTACTTC. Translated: CASRTSGGYEQYF.

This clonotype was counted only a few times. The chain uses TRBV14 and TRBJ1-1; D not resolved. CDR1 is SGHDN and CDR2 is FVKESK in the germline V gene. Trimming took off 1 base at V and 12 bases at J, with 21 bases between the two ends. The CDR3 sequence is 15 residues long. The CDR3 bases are TGTGCCAGCAGCCAAGGAACAGACCGTACCCTGGTCTCTTTCTTT. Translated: CASSQGTDRTLVSFF.

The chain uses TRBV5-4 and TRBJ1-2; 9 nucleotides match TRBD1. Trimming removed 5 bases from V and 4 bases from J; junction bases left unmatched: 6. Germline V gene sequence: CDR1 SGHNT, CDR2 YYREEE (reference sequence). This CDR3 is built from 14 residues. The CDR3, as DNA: TGTGCCAGCAGTCTCGGACAGGGGAGCTATGGCTACACCTTC. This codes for CASSLGQGSYGYTF. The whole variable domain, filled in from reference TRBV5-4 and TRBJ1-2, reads ETGVTQSPTHLIKTRGQQVTLRCSSQSGHNTVSWYQQALGQGPQFIFQYYREEENGRGNFPPRFSGLQFPNYSSELNVNALELDDSALYLCASSLGQGSYGYTFGSGTRLTVV.

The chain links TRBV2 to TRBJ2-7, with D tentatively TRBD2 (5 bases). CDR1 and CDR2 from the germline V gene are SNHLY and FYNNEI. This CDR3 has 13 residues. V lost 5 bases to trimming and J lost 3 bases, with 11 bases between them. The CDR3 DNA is TGTGCCAGCAGTACCTTTGGACTCTACGAGCAGTACTTC. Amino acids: CASSTFGLYEQYF. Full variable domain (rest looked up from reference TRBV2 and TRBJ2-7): EPEVTQTPSHQVTQMGQEVILRCVPISNHLYFYWYRQILGQKVEFLVSFYNNEISEKSEIFDDQFSVERPDGSNFTLKIRSTKLEDSAMYFCASSTFGLYEQYFGPGTRLTVT.

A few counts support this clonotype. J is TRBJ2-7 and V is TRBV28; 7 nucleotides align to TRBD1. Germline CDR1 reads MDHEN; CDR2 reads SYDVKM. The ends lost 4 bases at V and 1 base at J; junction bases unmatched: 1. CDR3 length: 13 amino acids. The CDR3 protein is CASSSGQSYEQYF. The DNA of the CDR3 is TGTGCCAGCAGTTCGGGACAGTCCTACGAGCAGTACTTC. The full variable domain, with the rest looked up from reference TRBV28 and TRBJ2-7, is DVKVTQSSRYLVKRTGEKVFLECVQDMDHENMFWYRQDPGLGLRLIYFSYDVKMKEKGDIPEGYSVSREKKERFSLILESASTNQTSMYLCASSSGQSYEQYFGPGTRLTVT.

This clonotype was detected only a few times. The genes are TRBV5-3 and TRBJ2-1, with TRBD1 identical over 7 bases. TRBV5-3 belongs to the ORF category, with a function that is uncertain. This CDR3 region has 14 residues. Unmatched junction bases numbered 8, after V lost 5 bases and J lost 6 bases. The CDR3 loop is CARRHDRVPNEQFF. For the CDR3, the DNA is TGTGCCAGAAGACACGACAGGGTCCCCAATGAGCAGTTCTTC.

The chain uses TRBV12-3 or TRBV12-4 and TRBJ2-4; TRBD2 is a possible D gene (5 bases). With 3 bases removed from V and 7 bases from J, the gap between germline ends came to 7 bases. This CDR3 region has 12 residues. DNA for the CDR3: TGTGCCAGCAGTTTCGGGGATAACATTCAGTACTTC. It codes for CASSFGDNIQYF.

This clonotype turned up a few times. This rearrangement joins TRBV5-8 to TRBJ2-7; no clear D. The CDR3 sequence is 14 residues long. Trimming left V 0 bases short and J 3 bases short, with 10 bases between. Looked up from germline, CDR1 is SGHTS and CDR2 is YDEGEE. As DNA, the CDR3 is TGTGCCAGCAGCTTGGCTACCACCAACTACGAGCAGTACTTC. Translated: CASSLATTNYEQYF.

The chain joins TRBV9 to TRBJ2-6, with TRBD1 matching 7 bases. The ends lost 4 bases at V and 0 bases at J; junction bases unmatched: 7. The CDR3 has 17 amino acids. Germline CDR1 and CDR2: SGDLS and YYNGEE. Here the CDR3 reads CASSPRDSLSGANVLTF. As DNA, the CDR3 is TGTGCCAGCAGCCCCCGGGACAGCCTCTCTGGGGCCAACGTCCTGACTTTC.

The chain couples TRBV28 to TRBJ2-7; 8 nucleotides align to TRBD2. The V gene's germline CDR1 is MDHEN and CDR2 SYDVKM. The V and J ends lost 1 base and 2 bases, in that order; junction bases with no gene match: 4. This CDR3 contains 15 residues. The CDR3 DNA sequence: TGTGCCAGCAGTTTATACCCGACTAGCGCCTACGAGCAGTACTTC. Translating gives CASSLYPTSAYEQYF. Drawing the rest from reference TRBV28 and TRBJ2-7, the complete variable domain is DVKVTQSSRYLVKRTGEKVFLECVQDMDHENMFWYRQDPGLGLRLIYFSYDVKMKEKGDIPEGYSVSREKKERFSLILESASTNQTSMYLCASSLYPTSAYEQYFGPGTRLTVT.

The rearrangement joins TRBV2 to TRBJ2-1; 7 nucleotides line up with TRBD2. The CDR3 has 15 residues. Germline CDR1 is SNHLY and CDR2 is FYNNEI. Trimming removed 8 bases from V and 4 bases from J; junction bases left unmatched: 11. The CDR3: CASDHGEREYNEQFF. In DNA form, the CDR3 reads TGTGCCAGCGACCACGGCGAGCGGGAATACAATGAGCAGTTCTTC.